This TCR beta chain was obtained from a study of cytomegalovirus exposure and HLA in healthy donors. Broader study findings: Previously analyzed data showed that most TCR beta V segments were productive at a frequency of about 87% or about 30%. Across donors, presence/absence analyses took sequencing depth to be roughly uniform. More than 15,000 TCR beta sequences were associated with HLA alleles at 0.05 false discovery rate in a later analysis.

Though nominally healthy at sampling, donors likely had unrecorded immune exposures. Details on this clone: What it recognizes is unknown.

Primers included in the PCR were 60 Vbeta and 13 Jbeta primers. Sequencing used immunoSEQ multiplex PCR; TCRdb keeps in-frame clones, though not all of them. The sample contains about 170,000 clones, approximately 72% of which appear only once. The V end lost 5 bases, the J end lost 2 bases, and 10 bases lay between the germline ends. CDR3 length: 14 amino acids. CDR1 and CDR2 from the germline V gene are SEHNR and FQNEAQ (reference sequence). The chain recombines TRBV7-9 with TRBJ1-3; perhaps TRBD1 as D (5 bases). This receptor was obtained from a female donor in good health and CMV-seronegative. The sequencing sample was made of PBMCs. In nucleotides, the CDR3 is TGTGCCAGCAGCCCAGGACAACCTGGAAACACCATATATTTT. Its translation is CASSPGQPGNTIYF.